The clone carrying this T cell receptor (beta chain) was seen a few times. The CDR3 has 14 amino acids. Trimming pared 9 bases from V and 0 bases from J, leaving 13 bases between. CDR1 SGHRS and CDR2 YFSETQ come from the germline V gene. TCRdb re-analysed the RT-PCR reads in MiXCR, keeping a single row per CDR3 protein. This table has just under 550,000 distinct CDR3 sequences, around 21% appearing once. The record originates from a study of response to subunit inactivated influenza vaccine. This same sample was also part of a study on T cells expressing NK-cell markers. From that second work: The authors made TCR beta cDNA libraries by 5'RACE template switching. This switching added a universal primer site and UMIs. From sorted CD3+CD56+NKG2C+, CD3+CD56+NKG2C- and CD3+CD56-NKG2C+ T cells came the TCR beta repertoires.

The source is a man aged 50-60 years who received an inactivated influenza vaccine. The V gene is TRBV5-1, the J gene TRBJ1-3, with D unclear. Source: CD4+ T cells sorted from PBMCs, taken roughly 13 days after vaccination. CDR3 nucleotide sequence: TGCGCCACTCGCCCCGAAGTCTCTGGAAACACCATATATTTT. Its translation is CATRPEVSGNTIYF.